This TCR beta chain was profiled in a study of blood T cells in healthy people across ages. Study details: When template switching was applied, about one barcoded beta molecule was captured per two T cells.

A sample-barcoded 5' primer and a J-beta primer mix were used in a second PCR of about 7 to 12 cycles. TCRdb re-derived calls from the 5' RACE reads in MiXCR, one entry per CDR3 protein. Here the sample spans more than 650,000 distinct CDR3 sequences, roughly 20% being singletons. Study results and limitations: Lack of knowledge of donor CMV status possibly confounded expanded clonotype changes. Strong correlation linked observed beta diversity and percent naive T cells. PBMCs went unsorted, and a conclusive naive versus antigen-experienced comparison was therefore prevented.

V was shortened by 4 bases and J by 7 bases, with 7 bases between the two germline ends. The CDR3 has 10 amino acids. Germline V gene sequence: CDR1 SQVTM, CDR2 ANQGSEA. This clonotype was seen a handful of times. Its matching antigen is unknown. The chain is built from TRBV29-1 and TRBJ1-1; D ambiguous. The sample was blood. This TCR was recovered from a man between 65 and 85 years old in good health. The CDR3 nucleotides read TGCAGCGTTGGGCAGATTGAAGCTTTCTTT. Translated, it gives CSVGQIEAFF. Full variable domain (rest looked up from reference TRBV29-1 and TRBJ1-1): SAVISQKPSRDICQRGTSLTIQCQVDSQVTMMFWYRQQPGQSLTLIATANQGSEATYESGFVIDKFPISRPNLTFSTLTVSNMSPEDSSIYLCSVGQIEAFFGQGTRLTVV.